Listed below are T cell receptor beta chains from one sample, sequenced in a study of cytomegalovirus exposure and HLA in healthy donors. Profiled with immunoSEQ multiplex PCR; TCRdb holds only in-frame clones, not every one. The table has some 150,000 clones, over 60% seen once. The sequenced sample was PBMCs. These receptors came from a middle-aged woman in good health and CMV-seronegative. CDR3s include the opening cysteine and the closing phenylalanine or tryptophan. The D gene is left open where the match is weak. Rows give clone size only sometimes, using once, few, many, or a class for an expanded clone.

>TRBV7-9|-|TRBJ1-2|-
CASSRRSYGYTF
TGTGCCAGCAGCCGGAGATCCTATGGCTACACCTTC
>TRBV10-3|-|TRBJ2-1|TRBD2
CAISPGTSGNHEQFF
TGTGCCATCAGCCCCGGGACTAGCGGGAATCATGAGCAGTTCTTC
>TRBV29-1|once|TRBJ2-3|-
CSTRVPADTQYF
TGCAGCACGAGGGTCCCCGCAGATACGCAGTATTTT
>TRBV11-2|once|TRBJ1-3|-
CASSLGAYSGNTIYF
TGTGCCAGCAGCTTGGGGGCATACTCTGGAAACACCATATATTTT
>TRBV19|few|TRBJ1-1|-
CASSRGSQYMNTEAFF
TGTGCCAGTAGTCGGGGGAGTCAGTACATGAACACTGAAGCTTTCTTT
>TRBV19|-|TRBJ2-5|TRBD2
CASSILAGGSETQYF
TGTGCCAGTAGTATCCTAGCGGGGGGGTCTGAGACCCAGTACTTC
>TRBV28|few|TRBJ2-2|-
CASSLSPEGGELFF
TGTGCCAGCAGTTTATCGCCGGAGGGAGGGGAGCTGTTTTTT
>TRBV28|once|TRBJ2-5|TRBD1
CASSRDREETQYF
TGTGCCAGCAGCCGGGACAGGGAGGAGACCCAGTACTTC
>TRBV5-4|many|TRBJ2-7|TRBD2
CASSHRLAGGPVYEQYF
TGTGCCAGCAGCCACCGACTAGCGGGAGGGCCAGTCTACGAGCAGTACTTC
>TRBV5-3|-|TRBJ1-2|TRBD1
CARSLWGRGRWGGYGYTF
TGTGCCAGAAGCTTATGGGGCAGGGGGCGCTGGGGGGGATATGGCTACACCTTC
>TRBV7-9|few|TRBJ2-3|TRBD1
CASTPGQGWYF
TGTGCCAGTACGCCGGGACAGGGATGGTATTTT
>TRBV5-4|-|TRBJ2-1|-
CASSQAGGSYNEQFF
TGTGCCAGCAGCCAAGCAGGAGGCTCCTACAATGAGCAGTTCTTC
>TRBV18|-|TRBJ2-5|-
CASSRGVQETQYF
TGTGCCAGCTCCAGGGGGGTCCAAGAGACCCAGTACTTC
>TRBV5-5|-|TRBJ1-4|TRBD1
CASSMTGANEKLFF
TGTGCCAGCAGCATGACAGGGGCTAATGAAAAACTGTTTTTT
>TRBV11-2|-|TRBJ1-1|-
CASSLSRDGAFF
TGTGCCAGCAGCTTAAGTCGAGACGGGGCTTTCTTT
>TRBV27|-|TRBJ2-3|-
CASSSRGYSTDTQYF
TGTGCCAGCAGTTCCAGAGGGTATAGCACAGATACGCAGTATTTT
>TRBV18|-|TRBJ1-2|-
CASSPQEGPYNYGYTF
TGTGCCAGCTCACCACAGGAGGGGCCCTATAACTATGGCTACACCTTC
>TRBV5-4|-|TRBJ1-3|-
CASSLDPGGSGNTIYF
TGTGCCAGCAGCTTGGACCCCGGGGGCTCTGGAAACACCATATATTTT
>TRBV28|once|TRBJ2-3|-
CASRREVDTQYF
TGTGCCAGCAGACGAGAGGTAGATACGCAGTATTTT
>TRBV19|-|TRBJ2-2|TRBD1
CASSMGQGFTGELFF
TGTGCCAGTAGTATGGGACAGGGGTTCACCGGGGAGCTGTTTTTT
>TRBV5-6|-|TRBJ2-3|-
CASSALGFRTDTQYF
TGTGCCAGCAGCGCACTAGGCTTTCGCACAGATACGCAGTATTTT
>TRBV27|-|TRBJ2-7|-
CASSLYQGGYEQYF
TGTGCCAGCAGTTTATACCAGGGAGGCTACGAGCAGTACTTC
>TRBV4-2|-|TRBJ1-2|-
CASSQDITQGYTF
TGTGCCAGCAGCCAAGATATTACGCAGGGCTACACCTTC
>TRBV10-1|-|TRBJ2-7|-
CASSVAYEQYF
TGCGCCAGCAGTGTCGCCTACGAGCAGTACTTC
>TRBV5-1|-|TRBJ1-4|TRBD1
CASTTGAGDEKLFF
TGCGCCAGCACAACAGGGGCCGGGGATGAAAAACTGTTTTTT
>TRBV5-1|few|TRBJ2-7|-
CASSLASGLTYEQYF
TGCGCCAGCAGCTTGGCCAGCGGGCTCACCTACGAGCAGTACTTC
>TRBV27|-|TRBJ2-1|TRBD2
CASKRLREGPNEQFF
TGTGCCAGCAAAAGGTTGAGGGAGGGCCCTAATGAGCAGTTCTTC
>TRBV2|-|TRBJ1-3|-
CASSDQILSGNTIYF
TGTGCCAGCAGTGATCAGATTCTCTCTGGAAACACCATATATTTT
>TRBV5-1|few|TRBJ1-1|-
CASSRHRGTEAFF
TGCGCCAGCAGCCGTCATCGCGGCACTGAAGCTTTCTTT
>TRBV7-9|-|TRBJ2-3|-
CASSLAGRDTQYF
TGTGCCAGCAGCTTAGCGGGGAGGGATACGCAGTATTTT
>TRBV28|-|TRBJ2-5|TRBD1
CASSNQGARDQETQYF
TGTGCCAGCAGTAACCAGGGGGCGAGGGACCAAGAGACCCAGTACTTC
>TRBV19|few|TRBJ1-2|TRBD1
CASSIRGGGTGIYGYTF
TGTGCCAGTAGTATCCGTGGTGGAGGGACAGGGATCTATGGCTACACCTTC
>TRBV4-1|few|TRBJ2-2|-
CASSPTTGSPGELFF
TGCGCCAGCAGCCCAACGACAGGCTCCCCCGGGGAGCTGTTTTTT
>TRBV4-1|-|TRBJ2-7|-
CASSQDSTVQTYEQYF
TGCGCCAGCAGCCAAGATTCGACAGTTCAGACCTACGAGCAGTACTTC
>TRBV29-1|-|TRBJ2-3|-
CSADQTSTDTQYF
TGCAGCGCTGATCAGACTAGCACAGATACGCAGTATTTT
>TRBV19|-|TRBJ1-2|-
CASSITFTGVNYGYTF
TGTGCCAGTAGTATAACGTTCACGGGGGTAAACTATGGCTACACCTTC
>TRBV6-5|-|TRBJ2-7|-
CASSYSEGGYEQYF
TGTGCCAGCAGTTACTCCGAAGGGGGCTACGAGCAGTACTTC
>TRBV10-3|once|TRBJ2-7|TRBD2
CAIRTSGVRDEQYF
TGTGCCATCAGGACTAGCGGGGTGAGGGACGAGCAGTACTTC
>TRBV10-3|few|TRBJ1-1|TRBD1
CAIGTGEGPTEAFF
TGTGCCATCGGGACAGGGGAAGGGCCCACTGAAGCTTTCTTT
>TRBV6-6|few|TRBJ1-1|TRBD1
CASSTGTERSEAFF
TGTGCCAGCAGTACTGGGACAGAAAGGTCTGAAGCTTTCTTT
>TRBV4-1|-|TRBJ2-5|TRBD1
CASSRYRGETQYF
TGCGCCAGCAGCCGATACAGGGGAGAGACCCAGTACTTC
>TRBV5-4|-|TRBJ2-4|-
CALGQGAGGSGQYF
TGTGCCCTCGGGCAGGGGGCGGGGGGGTCGGGTCAGTACTTC
>TRBV15|-|TRBJ2-2|TRBD2
CATSRVGGLAGPNTGELFF
TGTGCCACCAGCAGAGTGGGGGGACTAGCGGGTCCGAACACCGGGGAGCTGTTTTTT
>TRBV19|-|TRBJ1-1|TRBD1
CASSMGQGPMNTEAFF
TGTGCCAGTAGTATGGGACAGGGGCCCATGAACACTGAAGCTTTCTTT
>TRBV7-9|few|TRBJ1-1|-
CASSGMAPSEAFF
TGTGCCAGCAGCGGCATGGCCCCCTCTGAAGCTTTCTTT
>TRBV9|-|TRBJ1-2|TRBD1
CASSVERGPGYGYTF
TGTGCCAGCAGCGTAGAGAGGGGGCCGGGCTATGGCTACACCTTC
>TRBV5-1|once|TRBJ1-1|TRBD1
CASSRQGGNTEAFF
TGCGCCAGCAGCCGGCAGGGGGGGAACACTGAAGCTTTCTTT
>TRBV25-1|once|TRBJ1-3|-
CASSEYRVSGNTIYF
TGTGCCAGCAGTGAATACCGGGTCTCTGGAAACACCATATATTTT
>TRBV5-1|few|TRBJ2-1|TRBD2
CASRLTGLAGGKFF
TGCGCCAGCAGGCTAACGGGACTAGCGGGGGGCAAGTTCTTC
>TRBV9|-|TRBJ2-3|TRBD2
CASSVEASGSFPDTQYF
TGTGCCAGCAGCGTAGAGGCTAGCGGGAGTTTTCCAGATACGCAGTATTTT
>TRBV29-1|-|TRBJ2-3|-
CSARGQNTDTQYF
TGCAGCGCCCGGGGACAAAACACAGATACGCAGTATTTT
>TRBV7-9|-|TRBJ1-4|-
CASSPFGGDNEKLFF
TGTGCCAGCAGCCCATTCGGGGGAGATAATGAAAAACTGTTTTTT
>TRBV5-6|-|TRBJ1-1|-
CASSRVRSGMNTEAFF
TGTGCCAGCAGCCGAGTAAGGTCAGGGATGAACACTGAAGCTTTCTTT
>TRBV7-9|-|TRBJ1-1|-
CASSLRGLGAFF
TGTGCCAGCAGCTTGCGGGGGCTGGGAGCTTTCTTT
>TRBV2|-|TRBJ1-2|TRBD1
CASRQTGDYGYTF
TGTGCCAGCAGGCAGACAGGGGACTATGGCTACACCTTC
>TRBV28|-|TRBJ2-7|-
CASSLRGFSEQYF
TGTGCCAGCAGTTTAAGAGGGTTCAGCGAGCAGTACTTC
>TRBV5-4|many|TRBJ2-7|TRBD1
CASTRQGADEQYF
TGTGCCAGCACAAGACAGGGGGCGGACGAGCAGTACTTC